The 19 T cell receptor beta chains listed next were all sequenced from one sample in a study of blood T cells in healthy people across ages. The authors ran a second PCR of about 7 to 12 cycles using a sample-barcoded 5' primer and a J-beta primer mix. TCRdb independently ran MiXCR on the 5' RACE reads; one entry per CDR3 protein. The table includes 800,000 to 900,000 distinct CDR3 sequences, around 62% detected once. The sequenced sample consisted of blood. These receptor sequences come from a man aged 25-45 years in good health.

As for this clonotype: The junction and the germline gene differ at one end; a read error may be behind it. The chain carries TRBV20-1 and TRBJ2-4; D may be TRBD2 (5 bases). The germline CDR1 and CDR2 sequences are DFQATT and SNEGSKA (reference sequence). The CDR3 consists of 11 residues. CDR3 in amino acids: CSASSKNIQYF. The CDR3 DNA reads TGCAGCGCTAGCTCCAAAAACATTCAGTACTTC.

This clonotype turned up a few times. This chain links TRBV6-5 with TRBJ2-3; no definite D call. Trimming left V 5 bases short and J 6 bases short, with 12 bases between. This CDR3 has 13 residues. Germline V CDR1 and CDR2: MNHEY, SVGAGI. The CDR3 DNA follows: TGTGCCAGCAGTGGTTTGGCAGTCGATACGCAGTATTTT. The encoded protein is CASSGLAVDTQYF.

The chain employs TRBV12-3 or TRBV12-4 and TRBJ2-7, with 11 bases that match TRBD2. There are 16 residues in the CDR3. V lost 2 bases, J lost 7 bases, and 10 bases stayed unmatched. CDR3 DNA sequence: TGTGCCAGCAGTTTAACCCCTAGCGGGGGGAGGAATGAGCAGTACTTC. Translating it yields CASSLTPSGGRNEQYF.

The DNA for the CDR3 is TGTGCCAGCACCCTGACGGATAACTATGGCTACACCTTC. It is translated as CASTLTDNYGYTF. The rearrangement joins TRBV4-2 to TRBJ1-2; D unresolved. This CDR3 is 13 amino acids long. Germline lookup yields CDR1 LGHNA and CDR2 YNFKEQ. V gave up 7 bases and J gave up 1 base, with 10 bases separating them.

This chain joins TRBV29-1 and TRBJ1-2; TRBD1 aligns across 8 bases. V dropped 4 bases and J dropped 8; count of bases not matched to a gene: 15. CDR1 and CDR2 (germline): SQVTM, ANQGSEA. The CDR3 contains 15 residues. DNA of the CDR3: TGCAGCGTTGCAGATTCGGGTCGGACAGGGAACGGCTACACCTTC. Translation: CSVADSGRTGNGYTF.

This sequence joins TRBV20-1 and TRBJ1-5; 8 bases are a match to TRBD1. The V and J ends lost 5 bases and 7 bases, in that order; junction bases with no gene match: 7. The CDR3 extends over 13 amino acids. Germline loops: CDR1 DFQATT, CDR2 SNEGSKA (reference sequence). CDR3 nucleotide sequence: TGCAGTGCTCGTACGACAGGGGACCAGCCCCAGCATTTT. Translated: CSARTTGDQPQHF.

The chain has TRBV5-6 and TRBJ2-5; D remains ambiguous. Trimming left V 2 bases short and J 1 base short, with 15 bases between. Germline loops: CDR1 SGHDT, CDR2 YYEEEE. This CDR3 region has 16 residues. This CDR3 is CASSFLLRLVQETQYF. The CDR3, as DNA: TGTGCCAGCAGCTTTCTACTAAGACTGGTCCAAGAGACCCAGTACTTC.

The chain has TRBV5-6 and TRBJ2-3; 8 positions agree with TRBD2. After removal of 4 bases from V and 0 bases from J, the junction contained 13 bases not matched to a gene. The CDR3 contains 18 residues. Per germline, CDR1 SGHDT and CDR2 YYEEEE. CDR3 coding DNA: TGTGCCAGCAGCCGTCAAGAGGCAGCGGGGGCCAGCACAGATACGCAGTATTTT. Translation gives CASSRQEAAGASTDTQYF.

CDR3 in DNA: TGCAGTGCTAGAGGGGGGGAGGGGGTCCAAAATGAAAAACTGTTTTTT. Translating gives CSARGGEGVQNEKLFF. The rearrangement joins TRBV20-1 to TRBJ1-4; tentatively, D is TRBD1 (6 bases). The CDR3 runs 16 residues. Germline-derived CDR1 and CDR2 are DFQATT and SNEGSKA (reference sequence). The V end was cut by 1 base, the J end by 5 bases, with 17 bases between.

This clonotype was observed a single time. J is TRBJ2-5 and V is TRBV20-1; 7 nucleotides align to TRBD1. CDR3 length: 14 residues. The trim removed 3 bases at V and 2 bases at J, leaving 6 bases unmatched. Germline V CDR1 and CDR2: DFQATT, SNEGSKA (reference sequence). The DNA for the CDR3 is TGCAGTGCTAGGAGGGGACAGATACAAGAGACCCAGTACTTC. It codes for CSARRGQIQETQYF.

V usage is TRBV20-1 and J usage is TRBJ2-7, with TRBD1 matching 10 bases. The CDR3 has 14 residues. The trim removed 3 bases at V and 5 bases at J, leaving 7 bases unmatched. CDR1 is DFQATT and CDR2 is SNEGSKA in the germline V gene (reference sequence). CDR3 sequence: CSASESGQGHEQYF. CDR3 nucleotides: TGCAGTGCTAGTGAATCGGGACAGGGGCACGAGCAGTACTTC.

The J gene is TRBJ1-2, the V gene TRBV14; TRBD1 might be the D (5 bases). The CDR3 contains 16 residues. From germline, CDR1 is SGHDN and CDR2 FVKESK. V was pared by 0 bases and J by 4 bases, with 15 bases between. The DNA of the CDR3 is TGTGCCAGCAGCCAAGAAGATAGGGGTACCCTCTATGGCTACACCTTC. Translation gives CASSQEDRGTLYGYTF.

The V gene is TRBV29-1, the J gene TRBJ2-1, with D possibly being TRBD1 (6 bases). The CDR3 is 15 residues long. Trimming took 0 bases from V and 0 from J, leaving 9 bases between them. The germline CDR1 and CDR2 sequences are SQVTM and ANQGSEA. CDR3 in DNA: TGCAGCGTTGAAGAGGGGGCAGACTCCTACAATGAGCAGTTCTTC. It encodes CSVEEGADSYNEQFF.

Remarks on this clonotype: One junction end does not reproduce the germline sequence, and a read error may be involved. The chain employs TRBV2 and TRBJ2-6, with D possibly called TRBD1 or TRBD2 (5 bases each). Per the germline V gene, CDR1 is SNHLY and CDR2 is FYNNEI. The CDR3 sequence is 18 residues long. The CDR3, as DNA: TGTGCCAGCGCTCGTAATCCCTTTGCTCCGTCCGGGGCCAATGTCCTGACTTTC. Translation: CASARNPFAPSGANVLTF.

The chain has TRBV20-1 and TRBJ2-7, with TRBD1 matching over 11 bases. Germline loops: CDR1 DFQATT, CDR2 SNEGSKA (reference sequence). The CDR3 sequence is 12 residues long. CDR3 loop: CSGTGGPYEQYF. The DNA of the CDR3 is TGCAGCGGGACAGGGGGACCCTACGAGCAGTACTTC.

This clonotype was observed a handful of times. The junction and the germline gene differ at one end; a read error may be behind it. This chain connects TRBV12-3 or TRBV12-4 to TRBJ2-7; D assignment may be TRBD1 or TRBD2 (5 bases each). This CDR3 is built from 14 residues. Here the CDR3 DNA reads TGTGCCAGCAGTGTAGCAGGGACCACCTACGAGCAGTACTTC. Encoded protein: CASSVAGTTYEQYF.

Here the CDR3 DNA reads TGCGCCAGCAGCGTGGGGGACCTCCACGAGCAGTACTTC. Amino acid sequence: CASSVGDLHEQYF. The V and J genes are TRBV5-1 and TRBJ2-7; either TRBD1 or TRBD2 may fit D (5 bases each). There are 13 residues in the CDR3. CDR1 is SGHRS and CDR2 is YFSETQ in the germline V gene. V was shortened by 4 bases and J by 5 bases, with 13 bases between the two germline ends.

As for this clonotype: At one end the junction does not follow the germline gene, possibly because of a read error. The chain has TRBV10-3 and TRBJ2-1; 11 nucleotides line up with TRBD2. The CDR3 extends over 17 amino acids. Germline CDR1 is ENHRY and CDR2 is SYGVKD. The CDR3 region is CATSESGTSGGSNEQFF. DNA of the CDR3: TGTGCCACCAGTGAGTCGGGGACTAGCGGCGGGAGCAATGAGCAGTTCTTC.

This clonotype occurred a few times. The chain carries TRBV28 and TRBJ1-5, with TRBD1 as a possible D gene (5 bases). The CDR3 totals 15 residues. In germline, CDR1 is MDHEN, CDR2 SYDVKM. The V gene lost 3 bases and the J gene lost 0 bases, with 9 bases spanning the gap. The CDR3 nucleotides are TGTGCCAGCAGTTTTCAGGGTTATAGCAATCAGCCCCAGCATTTT. Protein product: CASSFQGYSNQPQHF.